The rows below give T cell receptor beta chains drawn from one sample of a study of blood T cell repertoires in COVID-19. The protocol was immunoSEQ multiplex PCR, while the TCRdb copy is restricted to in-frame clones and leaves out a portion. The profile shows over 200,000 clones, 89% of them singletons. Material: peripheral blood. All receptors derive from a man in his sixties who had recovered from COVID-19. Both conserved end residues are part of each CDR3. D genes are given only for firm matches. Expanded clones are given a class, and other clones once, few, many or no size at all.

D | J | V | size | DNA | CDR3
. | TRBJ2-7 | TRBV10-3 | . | TGTGCCATCAGTGGTGGGGCGAACTACGAGCAGTACTTC | CAISGGANYEQYF
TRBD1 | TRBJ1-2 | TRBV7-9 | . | TGTGCCAGCAGCCCACCGGGACAGGGAAGCGAGGGCTACACCTTC | CASSPPGQGSEGYTF
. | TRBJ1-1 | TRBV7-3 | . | TGTGCCAGCAGCTTTAGCGTGAACACTGAAGCTTTCTTT | CASSFSVNTEAFF
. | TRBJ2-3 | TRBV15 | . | TGTGCCACCAGCAGTCGAGGGGGAAGGGCAGATACGCAGTATTTT | CATSSRGGRADTQYF
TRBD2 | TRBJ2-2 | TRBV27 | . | TGTGCCAGCAGTCCCCAATTCGGGAGGACGGGTTGGGAGTCTCTGGACACCGGGGAGCTGTTTTTT | CASSPQFGRTGWESLDTGELFF
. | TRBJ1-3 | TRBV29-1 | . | TGCAGCTTTAGCTCTGGAAACACCATATATTTT | CSFSSGNTIYF
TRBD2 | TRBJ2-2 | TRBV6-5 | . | TGTGCCAGCAGAACTAGCGGGAGGGGGGAGCTGTTTTTT | CASRTSGRGELFF
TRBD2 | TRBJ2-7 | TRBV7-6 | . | TGTGCCAGCAGCCCTTCCGGGGGGGCCGCCTACGAGCAGTACTTC | CASSPSGGAAYEQYF
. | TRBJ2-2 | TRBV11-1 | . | TGTGCCAGCAGCCGAAGGGGGCGGGGCAACACCGGGGAGCTGTTTTTT | CASSRRGRGNTGELFF
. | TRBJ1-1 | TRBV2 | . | TGTGCCAGCAGTGAGTACAGCATGAACACTGAAGCTTTCTTT | CASSEYSMNTEAFF
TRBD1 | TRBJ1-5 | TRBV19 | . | TGTGCCAGTAGTACCAGGACAGGGCATCAGCCCCAGCATTTT | CASSTRTGHQPQHF
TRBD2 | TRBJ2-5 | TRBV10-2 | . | TGCGCCAGCAGTGGGGACTATTGGGAGACCCAGTACTTC | CASSGDYWETQYF
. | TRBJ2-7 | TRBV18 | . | TGTGCCAGCTCACCACCGACCAGGGCGGCCTACGAGCAGTACTTC | CASSPPTRAAYEQYF
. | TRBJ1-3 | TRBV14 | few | TGTGCCAGCAGCCGCGGGCTGACCTCTGGAAACACCATATATTTT | CASSRGLTSGNTIYF
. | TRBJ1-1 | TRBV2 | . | TGTGCCAGCAGCGGGACACAAACGAACACTGAAGCTTTCTTT | CASSGTQTNTEAFF
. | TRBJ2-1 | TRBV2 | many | TGTGCCAGCGCCTACGAGGGTCCCCCCCCGGCGCAGTTCTTC | CASAYEGPPPAQFF
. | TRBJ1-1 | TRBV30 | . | TGTGCCTGGAGTCAGGAGGCAAGGACTGAAGCTTTCTTT | CAWSQEARTEAFF
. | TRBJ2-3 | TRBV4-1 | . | TGCGCCAGCAGCCGCCCATCGGGGAATAGCCCAGATACGCAGTATTTT | CASSRPSGNSPDTQYF
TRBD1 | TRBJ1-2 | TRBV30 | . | TGTGCCTGGAGTGAGACAGGGCGCGGCTACACCTTC | CAWSETGRGYTF
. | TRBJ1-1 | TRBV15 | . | TGTGCCACCAGCAGAGACATTACATTGAACACTGAAGCTTTCTTT | CATSRDITLNTEAFF
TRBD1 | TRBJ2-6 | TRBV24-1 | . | TGTGCCACCAGTGCGCCCCCCGGACAGGGGGCCCCAGGGGCCAACGTCCTGACTTTC | CATSAPPGQGAPGANVLTF
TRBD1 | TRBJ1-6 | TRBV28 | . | TGTGCCAGCAGTTCCGGGACAGGGGGCCTCTCCTATAATTCACCCCTCCACTTT | CASSSGTGGLSYNSPLHF
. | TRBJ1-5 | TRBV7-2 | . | TGTGCCAGCAGCCTGGGACATAGACAGCCCCAGCATTTT | CASSLGHRQPQHF
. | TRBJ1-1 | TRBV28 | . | TGTGCCAGCAGTTTAACTCGAGTTAACAGGGACGACACTGAAGCTTTCTTT | CASSLTRVNRDDTEAFF
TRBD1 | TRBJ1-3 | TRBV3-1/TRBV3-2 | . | TGTGCCAGCAGCCGCCATCCGGGACAGGGGAAGCAGCCTGGAAACACCATATATTTT | CASSRHPGQGKQPGNTIYF
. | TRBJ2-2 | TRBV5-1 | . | TGCGCCAGCAGCTTGGGCGGGGCTCCCGGGGAGCTGTTTTTT | CASSLGGAPGELFF
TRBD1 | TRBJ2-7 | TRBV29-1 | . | TGCAGCGTTCTTACAGGGGGCCGAGAGCAGTACTTC | CSVLTGGREQYF
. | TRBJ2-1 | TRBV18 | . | TGTGCCAGCTCACCAGGGCCGAAGAATGGGCAGTTCTTC | CASSPGPKNGQFF
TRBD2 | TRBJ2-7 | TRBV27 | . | TGTGCCAGCTGGAGGGAGGGGATCTACGAGCAGTACTTC | CASWREGIYEQYF
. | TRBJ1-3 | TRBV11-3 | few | TGTGCCAGCAGCTTAGATACACGCAACTCTGGAAACACCATATATTTT | CASSLDTRNSGNTIYF
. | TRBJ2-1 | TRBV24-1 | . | TGTGCCACCAGTCCGGCGGGCTCCTACAATGAGCAGTTCTTC | CATSPAGSYNEQFF
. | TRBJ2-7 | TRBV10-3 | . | TGTGCCATCAGGGGGGGGCTAGCCGGATCCTACGAGCAGTACTTC | CAIRGGLAGSYEQYF